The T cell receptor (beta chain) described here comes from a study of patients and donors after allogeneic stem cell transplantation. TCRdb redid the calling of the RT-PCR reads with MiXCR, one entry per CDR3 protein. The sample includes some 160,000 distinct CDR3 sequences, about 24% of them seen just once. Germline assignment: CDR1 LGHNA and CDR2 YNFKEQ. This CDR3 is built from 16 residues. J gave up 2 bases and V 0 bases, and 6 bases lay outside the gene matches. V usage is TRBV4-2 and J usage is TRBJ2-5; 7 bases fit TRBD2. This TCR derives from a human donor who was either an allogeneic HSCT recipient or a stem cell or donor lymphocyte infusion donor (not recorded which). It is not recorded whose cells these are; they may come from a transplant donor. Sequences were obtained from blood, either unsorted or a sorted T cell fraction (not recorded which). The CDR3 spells CASSQDLLAEQETQYF. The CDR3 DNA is TGTGCCAGCAGCCAAGACCTCCTAGCGGAACAAGAGACCCAGTACTTC.